This T cell receptor beta chain was observed in a study of T cell responses to AZD1222 COVID-19 vaccine. Whole-study results and caveats: Among those given AZD1222, only six were seropositive at baseline. Repertoires were collected only later (after the peak T cell response had occurred).

The CDR3 has 15 residues. Germline CDR1 and CDR2: SGHRS and YFSETQ. Trimming took off 1 base at V and 6 bases at J, with 16 bases between the two ends. Regarding this clone: Its antigen is currently unknown.

The data were produced by immunoSEQ multiplex PCR, yet TCRdb's version contains in-frame clones alone and is incomplete. The sample contains over 120,000 clones, over 85% of which appear only once. The chain carries TRBV5-1 and TRBJ1-1; tentatively, D is TRBD1 (6 bases). The source is an adult in good health. The source material was peripheral blood, sampled on day 0 of AZD1222 vaccination. CDR3: CASSLNEGDNSEAFF. As DNA, the CDR3 is TGCGCCAGCAGCTTGAATGAGGGGGATAACTCTGAAGCTTTCTTT.